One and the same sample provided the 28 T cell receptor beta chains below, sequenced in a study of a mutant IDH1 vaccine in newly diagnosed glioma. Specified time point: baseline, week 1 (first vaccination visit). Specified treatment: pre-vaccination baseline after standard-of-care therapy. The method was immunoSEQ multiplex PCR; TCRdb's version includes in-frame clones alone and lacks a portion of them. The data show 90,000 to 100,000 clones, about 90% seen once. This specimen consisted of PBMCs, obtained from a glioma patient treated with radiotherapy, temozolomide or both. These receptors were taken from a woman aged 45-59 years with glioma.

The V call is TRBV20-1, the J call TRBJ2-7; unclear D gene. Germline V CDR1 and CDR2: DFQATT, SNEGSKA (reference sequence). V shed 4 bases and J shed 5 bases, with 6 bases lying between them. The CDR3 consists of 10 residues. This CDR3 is CSAKDDEQYF. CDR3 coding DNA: TGCAGTGCTAAAGATGACGAGCAGTACTTC.

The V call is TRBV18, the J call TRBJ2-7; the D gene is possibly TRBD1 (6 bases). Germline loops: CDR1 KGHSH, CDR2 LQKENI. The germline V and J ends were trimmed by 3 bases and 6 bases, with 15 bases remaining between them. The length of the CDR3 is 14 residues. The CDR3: CASSPVAGVSEQYF. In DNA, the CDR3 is TGTGCCAGCTCACCTGTGGCAGGGGTGAGCGAGCAGTACTTC.

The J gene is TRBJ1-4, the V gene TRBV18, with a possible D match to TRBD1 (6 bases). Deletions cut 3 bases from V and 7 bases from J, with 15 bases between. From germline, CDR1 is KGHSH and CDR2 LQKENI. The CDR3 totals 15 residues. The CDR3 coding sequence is TGTGCCAGCTCACCCACCTCAGGGGTGGGTGAAAAACTGTTTTTT. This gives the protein CASSPTSGVGEKLFF.

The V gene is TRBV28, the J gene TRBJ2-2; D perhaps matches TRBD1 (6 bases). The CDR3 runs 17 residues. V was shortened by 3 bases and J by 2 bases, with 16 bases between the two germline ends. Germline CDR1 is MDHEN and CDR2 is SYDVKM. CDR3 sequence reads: CASSFSVRGFNTGELFF. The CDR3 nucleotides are TGTGCCAGCAGTTTCTCAGTCAGGGGATTCAACACCGGGGAGCTGTTTTTT.

Written as DNA, the CDR3 is TGTGCCATCCGAGAGAAGAACGAGCAGTACTTC. Protein product: CAIREKNEQYF. V gene TRBV10-3 combines with J gene TRBJ2-7; no clear D gene. The germline CDR1 and CDR2 sequences are ENHRY and SYGVKD. The CDR3 has 11 residues. The V and J ends lost 8 bases and 5 bases respectively, with 10 bases between them.

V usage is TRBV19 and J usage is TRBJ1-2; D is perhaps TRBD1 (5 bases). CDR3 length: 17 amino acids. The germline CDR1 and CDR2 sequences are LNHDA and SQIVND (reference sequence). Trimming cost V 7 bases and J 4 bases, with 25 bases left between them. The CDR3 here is CASTQLGMGQGPYGYTF. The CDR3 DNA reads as TGTGCCAGTACCCAATTGGGGATGGGGCAGGGACCCTATGGCTACACCTTC.

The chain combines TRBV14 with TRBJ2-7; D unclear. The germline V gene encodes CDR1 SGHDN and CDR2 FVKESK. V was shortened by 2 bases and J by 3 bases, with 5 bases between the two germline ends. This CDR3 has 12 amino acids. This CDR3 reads CASSQTYYEQYF. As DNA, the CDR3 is TGTGCCAGCAGCCAAACGTACTACGAGCAGTACTTC.

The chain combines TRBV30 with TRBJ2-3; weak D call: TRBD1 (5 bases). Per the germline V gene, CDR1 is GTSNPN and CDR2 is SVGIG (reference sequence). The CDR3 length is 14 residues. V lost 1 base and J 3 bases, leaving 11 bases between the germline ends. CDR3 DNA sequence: TGTGCCTGGAGTGGCAGGGTTTCAACAGATACGCAGTATTTT. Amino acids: CAWSGRVSTDTQYF. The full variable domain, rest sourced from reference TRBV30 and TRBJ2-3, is SQTIHQWPATLVQPVGSPLSLECTVEGTSNPNLYWYRQAAGRGLQLLFYSVGIGQISSEVPQNLSASRPQDRQFILSSKKLLLSDSGFYLCAWSGRVSTDTQYFGPGTRLTVL.

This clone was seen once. In DNA form, the CDR3 reads TGTGCCAGCAGGAAGGGGGCGGAAAGCTCCTACAATGAGCAGTTCTTC. Its protein product is CASRKGAESSYNEQFF. The rearrangement links TRBV9 to TRBJ2-1, with 7 positions matching TRBD1. Germline trimming cut 5 bases from V and 0 bases from J; bases unmatched to any gene: 8. The CDR3 runs to 16 residues. The germline gives CDR1 SGDLS, CDR2 YYNGEE.

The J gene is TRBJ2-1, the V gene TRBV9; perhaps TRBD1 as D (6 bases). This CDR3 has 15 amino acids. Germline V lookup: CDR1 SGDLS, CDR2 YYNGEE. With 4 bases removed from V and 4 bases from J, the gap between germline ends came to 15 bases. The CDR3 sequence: CASSRGQLAYNEQFF. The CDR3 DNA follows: TGTGCCAGCAGCCGGGGACAATTAGCTTACAATGAGCAGTTCTTC.

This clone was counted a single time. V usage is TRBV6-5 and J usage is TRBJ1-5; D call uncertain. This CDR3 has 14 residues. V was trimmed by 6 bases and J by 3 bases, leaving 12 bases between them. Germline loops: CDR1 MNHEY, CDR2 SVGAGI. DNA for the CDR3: TGTGCCAGCAGACCGTACAGAGACAATCAGCCCCAGCATTTT. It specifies CASRPYRDNQPQHF.

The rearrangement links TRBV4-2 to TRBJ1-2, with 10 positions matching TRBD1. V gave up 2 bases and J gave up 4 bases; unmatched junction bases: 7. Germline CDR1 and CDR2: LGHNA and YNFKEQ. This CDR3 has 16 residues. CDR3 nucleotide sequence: TGTGCCAGCAGCCAACCGGACAGGGGGTCGGTCTATGGCTACACCTTC. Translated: CASSQPDRGSVYGYTF.

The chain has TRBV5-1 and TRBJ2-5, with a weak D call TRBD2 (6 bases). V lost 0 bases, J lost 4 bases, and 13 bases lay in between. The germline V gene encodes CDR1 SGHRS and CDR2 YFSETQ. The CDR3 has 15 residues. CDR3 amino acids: CASSLVPGLSETQYF. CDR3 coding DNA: TGCGCCAGCAGCTTGGTACCGGGACTGTCAGAGACCCAGTACTTC. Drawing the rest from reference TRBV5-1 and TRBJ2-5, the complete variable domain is KAGVTQTPRYLIKTRGQQVTLSCSPISGHRSVSWYQQTPGQGLQFLFEYFSETQRNKGNFPGRFSGRQFSNSRSEMNVSTLELGDSALYLCASSLVPGLSETQYFGPGTRLLVL.

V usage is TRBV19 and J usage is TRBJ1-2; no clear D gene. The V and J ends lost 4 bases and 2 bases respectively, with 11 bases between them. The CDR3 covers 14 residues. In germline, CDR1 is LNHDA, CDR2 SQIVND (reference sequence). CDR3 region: CASSTGRRNYGYTF. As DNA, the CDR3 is TGTGCCAGTAGTACCGGACGGAGAAACTATGGCTACACCTTC. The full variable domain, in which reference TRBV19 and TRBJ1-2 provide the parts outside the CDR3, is DGGITQSPKYLFRKEGQNVTLSCEQNLNHDAMYWYRQDPGQGLRLIYYSQIVNDFQKGDIAEGYSVSREKKESFPLTVTSAQKNPTAFYLCASSTGRRNYGYTFGSGTRLTVV.

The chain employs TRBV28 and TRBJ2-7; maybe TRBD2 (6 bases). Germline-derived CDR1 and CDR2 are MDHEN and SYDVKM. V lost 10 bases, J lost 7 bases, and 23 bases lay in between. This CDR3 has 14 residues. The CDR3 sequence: CAITTAGSLREQYF. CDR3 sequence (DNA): TGTGCCATCACGACGGCGGGATCTCTGAGAGAGCAGTACTTC.

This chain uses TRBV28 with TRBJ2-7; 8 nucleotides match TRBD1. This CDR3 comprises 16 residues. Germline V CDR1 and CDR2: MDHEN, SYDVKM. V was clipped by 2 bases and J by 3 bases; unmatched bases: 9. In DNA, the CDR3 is TGTGCCAGCAGTTTACCCCGCACAGGGGGAGGCTACGAGCAGTACTTC. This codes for CASSLPRTGGGYEQYF.

CDR3 DNA: TGCGCCAGCTCCCCCCTGGGGGGGGGCTCCTACAATGAGCAGTTCTTC. Translated, it gives CASSPLGGGSYNEQFF. The V call is TRBV4-1, the J call TRBJ2-1, with 7 nucleotides matching TRBD2. The CDR3 loop spans 16 amino acids. V was clipped by 8 bases and J by 0 bases; unmatched bases: 10. Germline V gene data show CDR1 as MGHRA and CDR2 as YSYEKL.

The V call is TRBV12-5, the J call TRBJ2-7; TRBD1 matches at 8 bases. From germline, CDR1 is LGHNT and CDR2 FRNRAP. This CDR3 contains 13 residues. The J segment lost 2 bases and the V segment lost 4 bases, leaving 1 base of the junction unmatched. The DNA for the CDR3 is TGTGCTAGTGGTTGGGACAGGACCTACGAGCAGTACTTC. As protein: CASGWDRTYEQYF.

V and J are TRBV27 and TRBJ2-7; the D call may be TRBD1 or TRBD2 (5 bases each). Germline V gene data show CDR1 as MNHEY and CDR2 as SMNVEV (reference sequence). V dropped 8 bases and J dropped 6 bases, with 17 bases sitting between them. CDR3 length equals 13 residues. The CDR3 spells CASGHLSGGEQYF. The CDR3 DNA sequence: TGTGCCAGCGGACACTTATCTGGGGGCGAGCAGTACTTC.

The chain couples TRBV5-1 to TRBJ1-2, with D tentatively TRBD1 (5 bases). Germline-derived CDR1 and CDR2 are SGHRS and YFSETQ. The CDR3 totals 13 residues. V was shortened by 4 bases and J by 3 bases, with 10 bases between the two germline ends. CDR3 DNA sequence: TGCGCCAGCAGCCAACAGGTCGACTATGGCTACACCTTC. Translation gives CASSQQVDYGYTF.

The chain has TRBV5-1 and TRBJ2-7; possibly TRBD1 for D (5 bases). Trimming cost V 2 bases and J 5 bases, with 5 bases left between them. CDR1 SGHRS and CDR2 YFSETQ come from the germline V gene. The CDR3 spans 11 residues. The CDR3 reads CASSLGDEQYF. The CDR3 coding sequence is TGCGCCAGCAGCTTAGGGGACGAGCAGTACTTC.

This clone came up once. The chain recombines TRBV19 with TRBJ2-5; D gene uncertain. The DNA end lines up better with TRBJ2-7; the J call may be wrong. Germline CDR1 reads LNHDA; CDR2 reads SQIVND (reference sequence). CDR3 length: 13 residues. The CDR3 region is CASSRAENYEQYF. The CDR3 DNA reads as TGTGCCAGTAGTAGGGCCGAGAACTACGAGCAGTACTTC.

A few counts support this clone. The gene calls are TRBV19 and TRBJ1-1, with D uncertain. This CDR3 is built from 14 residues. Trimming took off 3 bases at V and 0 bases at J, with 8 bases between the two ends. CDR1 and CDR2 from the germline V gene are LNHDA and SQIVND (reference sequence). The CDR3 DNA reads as TGTGCCAGTAGTATCGGCAACTTGAACACTGAAGCTTTCTTT. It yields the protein CASSIGNLNTEAFF. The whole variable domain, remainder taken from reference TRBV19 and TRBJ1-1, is DGGITQSPKYLFRKEGQNVTLSCEQNLNHDAMYWYRQDPGQGLRLIYYSQIVNDFQKGDIAEGYSVSREKKESFPLTVTSAQKNPTAFYLCASSIGNLNTEAFFGQGTRLTVV.

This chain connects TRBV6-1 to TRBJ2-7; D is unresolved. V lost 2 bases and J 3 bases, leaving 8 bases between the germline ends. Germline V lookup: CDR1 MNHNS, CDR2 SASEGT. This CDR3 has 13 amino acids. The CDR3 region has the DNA TGTGCCAGCAGTGAACGTCCTCTCTACGAGCAGTACTTC. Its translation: CASSERPLYEQYF.

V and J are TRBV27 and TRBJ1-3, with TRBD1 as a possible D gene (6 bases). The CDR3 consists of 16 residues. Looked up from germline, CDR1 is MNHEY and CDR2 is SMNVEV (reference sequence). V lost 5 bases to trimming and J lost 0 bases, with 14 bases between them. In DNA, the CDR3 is TGTGCCAGCAGTCAGGGGACGGCTAGCTCTGGAAACACCATATATTTT. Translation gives CASSQGTASSGNTIYF.

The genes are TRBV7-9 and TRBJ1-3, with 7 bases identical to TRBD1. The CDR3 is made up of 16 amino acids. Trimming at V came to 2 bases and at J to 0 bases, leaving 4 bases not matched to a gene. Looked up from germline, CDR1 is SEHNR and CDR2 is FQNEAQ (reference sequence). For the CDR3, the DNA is TGTGCCAGCAGCTTAAGACAGGGCTACTCTGGAAACACCATATATTTT. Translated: CASSLRQGYSGNTIYF.

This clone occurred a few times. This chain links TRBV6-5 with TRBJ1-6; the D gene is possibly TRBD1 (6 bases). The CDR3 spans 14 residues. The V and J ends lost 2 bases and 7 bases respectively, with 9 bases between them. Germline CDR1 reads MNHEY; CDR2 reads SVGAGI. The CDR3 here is CASSYQGRNSPLHF. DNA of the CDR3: TGTGCCAGCAGTTACCAGGGGAGGAATTCACCCCTCCACTTT.

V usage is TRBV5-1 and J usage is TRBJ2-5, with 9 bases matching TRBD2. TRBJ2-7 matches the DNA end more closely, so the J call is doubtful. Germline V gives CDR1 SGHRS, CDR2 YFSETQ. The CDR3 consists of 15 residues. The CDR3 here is CASSLRTSASYEQYF. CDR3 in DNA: TGCGCCAGCAGCCTGAGGACTAGCGCTTCCTACGAGCAGTACTTC.